This TCR beta chain was identified in a study of vaccination effects on CD4 cells after COVID-19. The table came from immunoSEQ multiplex PCR; TCRdb's copy has only in-frame clones and leaves some out. The sample comprises 20,000 to 30,000 clones, 69% of which are singletons, and 7% to 10% rests with the top ten. CDR1 and CDR2 (germline): MGHDK, SYGVNS. This CDR3 region has 16 residues. The ends lost 8 bases at V and 7 bases at J; junction bases unmatched: 12. Whole-study results and caveats: Early timepoints after infection were absent, and convalescent patients were few in the study.

Antigen-specific CD4+ T cells were first expanded with viral peptide pools by the ViraFEST assay and only then sequenced. CD4+ T cells were isolated after around 10 days of culture. All study participants received two doses of BNT162b2 or mRNA-1273 vaccine. With roughly 9.1 ug/ml peptides and about 9.7 IU/ml IL-2, fewer than 2.5 million PBMC per well were cultured. Of note for this clone: As yet, its antigen is unknown.

The source is a human donor who received a COVID-19 vaccine. The source was CD4+ T cells from PBMCs cultured with SARS-CoV-2 spike peptides, collected after COVID-19 vaccination. The rearrangement links TRBV25-1 to TRBJ2-1; 12 bases agree with TRBD1. The DNA of the CDR3 is TGTGCCAGCGCCGGGACAGGGGGCGATGGTGGGAATGAGCAGTTCTTC. Its translation: CASAGTGGDGGNEQFF.